Presented here are 27 T cell receptor beta chains from one specimen sequenced in a study of T-cell memory formation after mild COVID-19. TCRdb reprocessed the 5' RACE reads with MiXCR, giving one entry per CDR3 protein. The sample includes 250,000 to 300,000 distinct CDR3 sequences, approximately 18% seen only once; the top ten take 23%. The specimen was PBMCs or a T cell subset sorted from them (not recorded which). Receptor source: a man aged 18 to 30 who had mild COVID-19 (a few samples of this study predate the infection). Cell type and time point are not known.

In this sample, this clonotype turned up a few times. The chain carries TRBV10-3 and TRBJ1-6; no definite D call. The length of the CDR3 is 16 residues. Germline CDR1 ENHRY, CDR2 SYGVKD. V was shortened by 2 bases and J by 7 bases, with 15 bases between the two germline ends. In DNA form, the CDR3 reads TGTGCCATCAGTGAGCGCCTCGAAGGATGGAATTCACCCCTCCACTTT. Encoded protein: CAISERLEGWNSPLHF.

The chain carries TRBV24-1 and TRBJ2-5; possible D gene TRBD2, 5 bases. In germline, CDR1 is KGHDR, CDR2 SFDVKD. V was shortened by 2 bases and J by 6 bases, with 6 bases between the two germline ends. The CDR3 loop spans 12 amino acids. CDR3: CATSDSGKTQYF. CDR3 DNA sequence: TGTGCCACCAGTGATTCGGGGAAGACCCAGTACTTC.

This clonotype has just a few counts. The rearrangement joins TRBV7-6 to TRBJ2-3, with 8 nucleotides matching TRBD2. CDR1 is SGHVS and CDR2 is FNYEAQ in the germline V gene. The CDR3 sequence is 15 residues long. Germline trimming cut 6 bases from V and 2 bases from J; bases unmatched to any gene: 7. The CDR3 nucleotides read TGTGCCAGCAGTATAACTAGCGGAACCACAGATACGCAGTATTTT. The encoded protein is CASSITSGTTDTQYF.

This clonotype came up many times. V is TRBV20-1 and J is TRBJ1-1, with D uncertain. Germline CDR1 is DFQATT and CDR2 is SNEGSKA (reference sequence). CDR3 length: 12 amino acids. V was trimmed by 0 bases and J by 3 bases, leaving 5 bases between them. The CDR3 DNA sequence: TGCAGTGCTAGAGATGGGTACACTGAAGCTTTCTTT. Protein product: CSARDGYTEAFF.

CDR3 DNA: TGTGCCAGCAGTTACAGGGGACAGGATATTTCACCCCTCCACTTT. Its translation is CASSYRGQDISPLHF. The V call is TRBV6-2 or TRBV6-3, the J call TRBJ1-6, with 8 bases lining up with TRBD1. V trimming: 2 bases; J trimming: 9 bases; junction bases outside the gene matches: 6. CDR1 is MNHEY, CDR2 SVGEGT, per germline. The CDR3 is 15 residues long.

The CDR3: CSAHIRSSQGNEQFF. The DNA of the CDR3 is TGCAGTGCCCACATACGCTCCTCCCAGGGCAATGAGCAGTTCTTC. V is TRBV20-1 and J is TRBJ2-1; possibly TRBD1 for D (5 bases). CDR1 DFQATT and CDR2 SNEGSKA come from the germline V gene (reference sequence). The ends were cut back, 6 bases at V and 6 bases at J, with 21 bases in the middle. The CDR3 consists of 15 residues.

This clonotype turned up a few times. This chain uses TRBV7-2 with TRBJ1-4; tentative D call: TRBD1 (6 bases). CDR3 length equals 15 residues. Germline V gene data show CDR1 as SGHTA and CDR2 as FQGNSA. The V gene lost 5 bases and the J gene lost 0 bases, with 10 bases spanning the gap. The chain's CDR3 is CASSIRQATNEKLFF. In DNA form, the CDR3 reads TGTGCCAGCAGCATCCGACAGGCAACTAATGAAAAACTGTTTTTT.

The chain links TRBV4-1 to TRBJ2-7; D tentatively reads TRBD1 or TRBD2 (6 bases each). V lost 4 bases and J 0 bases, leaving 13 bases between the germline ends. The germline CDR1 and CDR2 sequences are MGHRA and YSYEKL. The CDR3 totals 15 residues. The CDR3 loop reads CASSPGGVSSYEQYF. CDR3 DNA sequence: TGCGCCAGCAGCCCCGGGGGCGTGAGCTCCTACGAGCAGTACTTC.

This clonotype was observed a few times. The J gene is TRBJ1-2, the V gene TRBV12-3 or TRBV12-4; TRBD1 matches 10 bases. The CDR3 runs 13 residues. V gave up 5 bases and J gave up 8 bases; unmatched junction bases: 5. The CDR3 DNA follows: TGTGCCAGCAGTCTACGGACAGGGGGAGGCTACACCTTC. It encodes CASSLRTGGGYTF.

This clonotype has a single count. A read error may account for a junction end that differs from germline. This chain joins TRBV12-3 or TRBV12-4 and TRBJ2-3; TRBD1 matches 11 bases. The CDR3 is 13 amino acids. In nucleotides, the CDR3 is TGTGCCAGCAACCGGGACAGGGGGAGTACGAAGTATTTT. It codes for CASNRDRGSTKYF.

The chain joins TRBV6-2 or TRBV6-3 to TRBJ1-2, with no clear D. From germline, CDR1 is MNHEY and CDR2 SVGEGT. This CDR3 has 14 amino acids. Between the trimmed V and J ends, which lost 2 bases and 6 bases, there was a span of 13 bases. CDR3 in DNA: TGTGCCAGCAGTTACAGGGCGGTAACGGATGGCTACACCTTC. Translated: CASSYRAVTDGYTF.

This clonotype was seen only a few times. This chain connects TRBV7-9 to TRBJ1-2; D is unclear. V lost 10 bases, J lost 2 bases, and 23 bases lay in between. The CDR3 consists of 16 residues. Per germline, CDR1 SEHNR and CDR2 FQNEAQ (reference sequence). CDR3 loop: CATLEDHRPGNYGYTF. Here the CDR3 DNA reads TGTGCCACCCTGGAGGATCACCGTCCGGGGAACTATGGCTACACCTTC. Complete variable domain (other parts from reference TRBV7-9 and TRBJ1-2): DTGVSQNPRHKITKRGQNVTFRCDPISEHNRLYWYRQTLGQGPEFLTYFQNEAQLEKSRLLSDRFSAERPKGSFSTLEIQRTEQGDSAMYLCATLEDHRPGNYGYTFGSGTRLTVV.

The rearrangement links TRBV7-9 to TRBJ2-7; 9 bases map to TRBD2. The CDR3 runs 14 residues. From germline, CDR1 is SEHNR and CDR2 FQNEAQ (reference sequence). V lost 3 bases and J lost 2; bases outside the gene matches: 2. CDR3 amino acids: CASSFQRGAYEQYF. CDR3 bases: TGTGCCAGCAGCTTCCAGCGGGGGGCCTACGAGCAGTACTTC.

This clonotype appeared a few times. The V call is TRBV6-1, the J call TRBJ2-1, with D tentatively TRBD1 (5 bases). Germline CDR1 and CDR2: MNHNS and SASEGT. The CDR3 consists of 16 residues. With 1 base removed from V and 3 bases from J, the gap between germline ends came to 13 bases. CDR3 coding DNA: TGTGCCAGCAGTGAAGTCCACAGGAGTTACTACAATGAGCAGTTCTTC. This codes for CASSEVHRSYYNEQFF.

The V and J genes are TRBV20-1 and TRBJ2-1; D is perhaps TRBD1 (8 bases). The CDR3 covers 16 residues. With 6 bases removed from V and 2 bases from J, the gap between germline ends came to 20 bases. Germline loops: CDR1 DFQATT, CDR2 SNEGSKA (reference sequence). The CDR3 loop reads CSAIGQGGFTYNEQFF. DNA for the CDR3: TGCAGTGCCATAGGACAGGGAGGGTTTACCTACAATGAGCAGTTCTTC.

This rearrangement joins TRBV29-1 to TRBJ1-2; tentatively, D is TRBD1 (5 bases). CDR1 and CDR2 (germline): SQVTM, ANQGSEA. V was shortened by 4 bases and J by 2 bases, with 5 bases between the two germline ends. CDR3 length: 11 amino acids. This CDR3 is CSVGGNYGYTF. The CDR3 DNA sequence: TGCAGCGTTGGGGGGAACTATGGCTACACCTTC.

This clonotype was counted only a few times. V gene TRBV20-1 combines with J gene TRBJ2-7; TRBD2 matches 12 bases. V was clipped by 5 bases and J by 5 bases; unmatched bases: 7. Per the germline V gene, CDR1 is DFQATT and CDR2 is SNEGSKA (reference sequence). This CDR3 contains 14 residues. The CDR3 nucleotides read TGCAGTGCTCTTCTAGCGGGGGGGCAGGACGAGCAGTACTTC. Protein: CSALLAGGQDEQYF.

Many counts were recorded for this clonotype. DNA of the CDR3: TGCGCCAGCAGCCAGATGGACGGGACTGAAGCTTTCTTT. Translation gives CASSQMDGTEAFF. This rearrangement joins TRBV5-1 to TRBJ1-1; no firm D call. This CDR3 has 13 amino acids. The germline V and J ends were trimmed by 4 bases and 5 bases, with 12 bases remaining between them. Germline V gene sequence: CDR1 SGHRS, CDR2 YFSETQ. The full variable domain, with the rest looked up from reference TRBV5-1 and TRBJ1-1, is KAGVTQTPRYLIKTRGQQVTLSCSPISGHRSVSWYQQTPGQGLQFLFEYFSETQRNKGNFPGRFSGRQFSNSRSEMNVSTLELGDSALYLCASSQMDGTEAFFGQGTRLTVV.

The chain joins TRBV5-5 to TRBJ2-5; D gene ambiguous. The CDR3 runs to 15 residues. Between the trimmed V and J ends, which lost 3 bases and 0 bases, there was a span of 12 bases. Germline V CDR1 and CDR2: SGHKS, YYEKEE (reference sequence). The CDR3 DNA follows: TGTGCCAGCAGCTGGAAAACAGTGTACCAAGAGACCCAGTACTTC. Translated: CASSWKTVYQETQYF.

This clonotype came up a few times. V usage is TRBV12-3 or TRBV12-4 and J usage is TRBJ2-2; possibly TRBD1 for D (6 bases). Trimming took 3 bases from V and 7 from J, leaving 9 bases between them. This CDR3 is 13 amino acids long. Here the CDR3 reads CASSLGAVGELFF. The CDR3 region has the DNA TGTGCCAGCAGTTTGGGGGCGGTCGGGGAGCTGTTTTTT.

The chain joins TRBV6-6 to TRBJ2-2; no clear D. CDR3 length equals 14 residues. Germline loops: CDR1 MNHNY, CDR2 SVGAGI (reference sequence). Trimming removed 5 bases from V and 2 bases from J, with 9 bases in between. CDR3 DNA: TGTGCCAGCAGTCCTATAGTAAACACCGGGGAGCTGTTTTTT. This translates into CASSPIVNTGELFF.

The CDR3 sequence is CASRQGLAEHTDTQYF. CDR3 nucleotide sequence: TGTGCCAGCAGGCAGGGACTAGCGGAACACACAGATACGCAGTATTTT. The V gene is TRBV6-2 or TRBV6-3, the J gene TRBJ2-3, with TRBD2 matching over 11 bases. Trimming removed 6 bases from V and 2 bases from J; junction bases left unmatched: 7. There are 16 residues in the CDR3. Germline lookup yields CDR1 MNHEY and CDR2 SVGEGT.

The chain couples TRBV6-5 to TRBJ1-5; D may be TRBD1 (6 bases). Trimming stripped 2 bases from V and 1 base from J, with 12 bases between. Germline V gives CDR1 MNHEY, CDR2 SVGAGI. The length of the CDR3 is 16 residues. The CDR3 bases are TGTGCCAGCAGTTACGCAGGGGCGGGAAGCAATCAGCCCCAGCATTTT. Residues: CASSYAGAGSNQPQHF.

The chain couples TRBV29-1 to TRBJ1-2, with a possible D match to TRBD1 (5 bases). The germline V gene has CDR1 SQVTM and CDR2 ANQGSEA. V shed 6 bases and J shed 8 bases, with 13 bases lying between them. CDR3 length equals 11 residues. The CDR3 reads CSVGLRGGYTF. The CDR3 nucleotides read TGCAGCGTGGGGTTGCGGGGCGGCTACACCTTC.

V gene TRBV6-5 combines with J gene TRBJ2-4; the D gene is possibly TRBD1 (6 bases). The V end lost 0 bases, the J end lost 9 bases, and 9 bases lay between the germline ends. There are 13 residues in the CDR3. CDR1 and CDR2 (germline): MNHEY, SVGAGI. The CDR3 is CASSYSRGGIQYF. The CDR3, as DNA: TGTGCCAGCAGTTACTCCAGGGGTGGCATTCAGTACTTC.

This clonotype has more than one count but fewer than ten. The rearrangement links TRBV5-1 to TRBJ2-3; possibly TRBD2 for D (6 bases). Trimming stripped 7 bases from V and 4 bases from J, with 19 bases between. Looked up from germline, CDR1 is SGHRS and CDR2 is YFSETQ. The CDR3 is made up of 15 amino acids. In nucleotides, the CDR3 is TGCGCCAGCGCTCCGGGACTGAATATGGCAGATACGCAGTATTTT. Residues: CASAPGLNMADTQYF.

This chain uses TRBV25-1 with TRBJ2-5; D possibly corresponds to TRBD2 (7 bases). V lost 7 bases and J lost 0, with 12 bases in between. The CDR3 is made up of 14 amino acids. Looked up from germline, CDR1 is MGHDK and CDR2 is SYGVNS. The CDR3 here is CASNAGAYQETQYF. In nucleotides, the CDR3 is TGTGCCAGCAATGCGGGGGCCTACCAAGAGACCCAGTACTTC.